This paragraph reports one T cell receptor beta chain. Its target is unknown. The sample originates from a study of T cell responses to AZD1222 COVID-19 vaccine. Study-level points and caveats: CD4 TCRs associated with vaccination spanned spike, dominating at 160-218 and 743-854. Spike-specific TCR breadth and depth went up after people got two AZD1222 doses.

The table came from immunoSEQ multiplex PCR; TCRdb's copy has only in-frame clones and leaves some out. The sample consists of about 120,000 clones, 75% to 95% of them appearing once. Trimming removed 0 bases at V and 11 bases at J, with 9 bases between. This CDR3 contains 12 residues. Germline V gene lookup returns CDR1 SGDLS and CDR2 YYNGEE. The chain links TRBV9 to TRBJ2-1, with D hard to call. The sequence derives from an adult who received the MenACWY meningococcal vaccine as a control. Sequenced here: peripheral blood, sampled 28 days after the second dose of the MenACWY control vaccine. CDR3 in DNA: TGTGCCAGCAGCGTAGGGTTTTCCAAGCAGTTCTTC. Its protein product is CASSVGFSKQFF.